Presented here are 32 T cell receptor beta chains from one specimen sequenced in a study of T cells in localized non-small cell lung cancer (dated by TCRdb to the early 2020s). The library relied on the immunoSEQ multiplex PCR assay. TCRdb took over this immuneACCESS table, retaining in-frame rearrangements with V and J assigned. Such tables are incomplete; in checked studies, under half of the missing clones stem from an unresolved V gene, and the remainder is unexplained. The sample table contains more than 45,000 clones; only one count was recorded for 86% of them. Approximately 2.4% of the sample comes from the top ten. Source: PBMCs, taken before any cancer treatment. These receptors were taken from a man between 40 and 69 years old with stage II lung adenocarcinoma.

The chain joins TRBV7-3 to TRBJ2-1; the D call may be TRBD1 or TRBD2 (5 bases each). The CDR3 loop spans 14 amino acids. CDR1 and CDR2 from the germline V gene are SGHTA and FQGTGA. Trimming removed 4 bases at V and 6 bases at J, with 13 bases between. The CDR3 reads CASSSRGDRNEQFF. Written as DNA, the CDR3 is TGTGCCAGCAGCTCCCGAGGGGATCGCAATGAGCAGTTCTTC. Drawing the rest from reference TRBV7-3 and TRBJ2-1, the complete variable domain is GAGVSQTPSNKVTEKGKYVELRCDPISGHTALYWYRQSLGQGPEFLIYFQGTGAADDSGLPNDRFFAVRPEGSVSTLKIQRTERGDSAVYLCASSSRGDRNEQFFGPGTRLTVL.

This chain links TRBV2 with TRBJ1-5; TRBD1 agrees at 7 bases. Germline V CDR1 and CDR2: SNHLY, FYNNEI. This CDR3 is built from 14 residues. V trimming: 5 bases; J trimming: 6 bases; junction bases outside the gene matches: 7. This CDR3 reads CASSSTGYFQPQHF. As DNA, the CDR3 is TGTGCCAGCAGTTCGACAGGGTACTTTCAGCCCCAGCATTTT.

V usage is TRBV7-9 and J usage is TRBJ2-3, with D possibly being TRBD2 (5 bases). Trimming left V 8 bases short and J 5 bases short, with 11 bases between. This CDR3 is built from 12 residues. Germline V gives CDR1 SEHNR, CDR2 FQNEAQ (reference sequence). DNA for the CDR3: TGTGCCAGCTCCGGGGTAGGAGATACGCAGTATTTT. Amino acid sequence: CASSGVGDTQYF. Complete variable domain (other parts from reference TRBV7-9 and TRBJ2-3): DTGVSQNPRHKITKRGQNVTFRCDPISEHNRLYWYRQTLGQGPEFLTYFQNEAQLEKSRLLSDRFSAERPKGSFSTLEIQRTEQGDSAMYLCASSGVGDTQYFGPGTRLTVL.

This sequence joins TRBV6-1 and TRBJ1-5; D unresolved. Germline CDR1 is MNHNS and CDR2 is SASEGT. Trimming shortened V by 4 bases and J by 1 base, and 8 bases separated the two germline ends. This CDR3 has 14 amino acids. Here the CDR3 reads CASSAGFSNQPQHF. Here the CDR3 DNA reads TGTGCCAGCAGTGCAGGATTCAGCAATCAGCCCCAGCATTTT.

CDR3 amino acids: CASSLKGSGYGYTF. The CDR3 nucleotides are TGTGCCAGCAGCTTAAAGGGGTCGGGCTATGGCTACACCTTC. This chain uses TRBV5-4 with TRBJ1-2; a weak D match, TRBD1 (5 bases). This CDR3 is 14 amino acids long. Germline values: CDR1 SGHNT, CDR2 YYREEE (reference sequence). V was trimmed by 2 bases and J by 4 bases, leaving 12 bases between them.

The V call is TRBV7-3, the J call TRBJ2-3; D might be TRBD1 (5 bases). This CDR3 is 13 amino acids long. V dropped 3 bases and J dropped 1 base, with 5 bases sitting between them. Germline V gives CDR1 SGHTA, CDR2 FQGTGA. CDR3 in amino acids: CASSLGRTDTQYF. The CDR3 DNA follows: TGTGCCAGCAGCTTGGGGCGCACAGATACGCAGTATTTT.

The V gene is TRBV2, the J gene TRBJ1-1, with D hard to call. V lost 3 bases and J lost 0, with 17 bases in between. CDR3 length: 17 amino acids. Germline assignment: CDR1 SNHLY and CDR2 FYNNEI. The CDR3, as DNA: TGTGCCAGCAGTGACCTAGACAAATGGGTCATGAACACTGAAGCTTTCTTT. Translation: CASSDLDKWVMNTEAFF.

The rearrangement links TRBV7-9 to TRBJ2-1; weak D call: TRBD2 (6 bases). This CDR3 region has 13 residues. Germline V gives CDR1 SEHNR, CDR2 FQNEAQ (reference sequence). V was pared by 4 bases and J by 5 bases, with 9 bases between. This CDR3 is CASSYTGDNEQFF. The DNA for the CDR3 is TGTGCCAGCAGCTACACGGGGGACAATGAGCAGTTCTTC. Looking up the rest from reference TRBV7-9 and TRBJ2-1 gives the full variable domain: DTGVSQNPRHKITKRGQNVTFRCDPISEHNRLYWYRQTLGQGPEFLTYFQNEAQLEKSRLLSDRFSAERPKGSFSTLEIQRTEQGDSAMYLCASSYTGDNEQFFGPGTRLTVL.

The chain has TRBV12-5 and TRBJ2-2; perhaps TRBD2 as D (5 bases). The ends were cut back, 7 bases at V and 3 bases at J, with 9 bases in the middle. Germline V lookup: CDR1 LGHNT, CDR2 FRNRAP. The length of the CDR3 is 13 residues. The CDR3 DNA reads TGTGCTAGTGAAAGGACTTACACCGGGGAGCTGTTTTTT. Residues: CASERTYTGELFF.

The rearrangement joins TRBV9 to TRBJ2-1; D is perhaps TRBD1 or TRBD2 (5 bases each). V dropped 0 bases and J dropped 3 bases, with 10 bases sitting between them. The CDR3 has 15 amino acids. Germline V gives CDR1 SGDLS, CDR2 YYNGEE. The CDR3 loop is CASSVGGGFYNEQFF. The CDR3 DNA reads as TGTGCCAGCAGCGTAGGGGGCGGGTTCTACAATGAGCAGTTCTTC.

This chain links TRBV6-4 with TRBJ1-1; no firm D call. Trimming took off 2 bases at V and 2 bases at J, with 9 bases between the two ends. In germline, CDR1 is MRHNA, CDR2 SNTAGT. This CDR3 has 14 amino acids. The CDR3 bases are TGTGCCAGCAGTGACCAAGGCCCCAACACTGAAGCTTTCTTT. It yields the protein CASSDQGPNTEAFF.

CDR3 coding DNA: TGTGCCATCAGTGAGTCGCAACATAATTCACCCCTCCACTTT. Protein: CAISESQHNSPLHF. This chain joins TRBV10-3 and TRBJ1-6; D gene uncertain. CDR1 is ENHRY, CDR2 SYGVKD, per germline. The germline V and J ends were trimmed by 0 bases and 5 bases, with 5 bases remaining between them. This CDR3 contains 14 residues.

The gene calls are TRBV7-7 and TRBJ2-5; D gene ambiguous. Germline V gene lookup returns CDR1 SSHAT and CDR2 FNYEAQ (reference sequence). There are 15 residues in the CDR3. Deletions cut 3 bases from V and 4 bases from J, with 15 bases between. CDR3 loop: CASSFSHLRLETQYF. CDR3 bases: TGTGCCAGCAGCTTTAGTCACTTGCGCTTAGAGACCCAGTACTTC.

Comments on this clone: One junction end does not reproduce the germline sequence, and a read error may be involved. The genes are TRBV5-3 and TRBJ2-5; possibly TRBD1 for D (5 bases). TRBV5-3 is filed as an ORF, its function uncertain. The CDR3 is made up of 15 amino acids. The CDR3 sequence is CASSLVGQGQETQYF. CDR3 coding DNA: TGTGCCAGCAGCTTGGTAGGGCAGGGCCAAGAGACCCAGTACTTC.

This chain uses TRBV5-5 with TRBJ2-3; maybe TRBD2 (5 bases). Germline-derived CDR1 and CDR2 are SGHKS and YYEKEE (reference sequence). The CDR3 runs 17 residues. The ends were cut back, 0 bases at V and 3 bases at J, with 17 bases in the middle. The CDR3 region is CASSLAFGSEETDTQYF. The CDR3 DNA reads TGTGCCAGCAGCTTGGCCTTTGGTAGCGAAGAGACAGATACGCAGTATTTT.

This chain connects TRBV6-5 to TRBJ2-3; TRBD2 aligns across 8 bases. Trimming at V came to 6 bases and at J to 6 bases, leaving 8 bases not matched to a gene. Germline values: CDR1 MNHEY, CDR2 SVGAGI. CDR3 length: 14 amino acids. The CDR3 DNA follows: TGTGCCAGCAGACCGGGACTAGAAGCGGATACGCAGTATTTT. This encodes CASRPGLEADTQYF.

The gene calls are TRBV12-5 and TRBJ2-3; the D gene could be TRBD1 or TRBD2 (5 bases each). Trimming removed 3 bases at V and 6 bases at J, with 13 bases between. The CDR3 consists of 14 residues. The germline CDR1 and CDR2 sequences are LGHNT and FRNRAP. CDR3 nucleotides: TGTGCTAGTGGTTTTAGGCCCGGGGACGATACGCAGTATTTT. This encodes CASGFRPGDDTQYF.

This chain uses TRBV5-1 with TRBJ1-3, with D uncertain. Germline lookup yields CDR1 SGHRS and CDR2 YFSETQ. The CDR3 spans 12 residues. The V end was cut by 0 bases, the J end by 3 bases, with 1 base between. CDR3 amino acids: CASSLDGNTIYF. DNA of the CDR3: TGCGCCAGCAGCTTGGATGGAAACACCATATATTTT.

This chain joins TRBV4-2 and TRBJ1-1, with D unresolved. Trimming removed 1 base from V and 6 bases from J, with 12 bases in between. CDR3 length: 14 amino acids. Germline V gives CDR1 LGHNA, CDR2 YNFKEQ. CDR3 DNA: TGTGCCAGCAGCCAAGCACAAGGGCATTCTGAAGCTTTCTTT. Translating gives CASSQAQGHSEAFF.

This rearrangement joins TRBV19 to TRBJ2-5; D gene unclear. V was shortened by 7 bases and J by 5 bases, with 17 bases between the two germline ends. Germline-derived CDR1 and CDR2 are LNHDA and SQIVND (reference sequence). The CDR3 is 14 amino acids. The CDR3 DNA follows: TGTGCCAGTAAACTGGGTTTACGGAGTGAGACCCAGTACTTC. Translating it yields CASKLGLRSETQYF.

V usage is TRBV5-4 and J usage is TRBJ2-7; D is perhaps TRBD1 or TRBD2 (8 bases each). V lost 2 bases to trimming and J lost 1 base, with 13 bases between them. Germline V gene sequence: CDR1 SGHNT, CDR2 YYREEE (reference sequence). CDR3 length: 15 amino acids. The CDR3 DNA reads TGTGCCAGCAGCTTCGGGGGGGACAGGTCCTACGAGCAGTACGTC. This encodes CASSFGGDRSYEQYV.

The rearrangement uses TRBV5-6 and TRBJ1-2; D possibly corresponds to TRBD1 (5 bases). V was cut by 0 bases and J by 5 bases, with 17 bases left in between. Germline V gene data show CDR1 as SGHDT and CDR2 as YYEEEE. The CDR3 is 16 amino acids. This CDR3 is CASSLAAGRPQYGYTF. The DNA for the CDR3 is TGTGCCAGCAGCTTGGCGGCAGGGCGGCCCCAATATGGCTACACCTTC.

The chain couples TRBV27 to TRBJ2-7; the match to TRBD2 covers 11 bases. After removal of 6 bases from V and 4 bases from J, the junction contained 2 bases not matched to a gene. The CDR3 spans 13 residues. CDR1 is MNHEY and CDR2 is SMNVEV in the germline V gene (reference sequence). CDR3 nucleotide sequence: TGTGCCAGCAGGACTAGCGGGGTTTACGAGCAGTACGTC. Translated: CASRTSGVYEQYV.

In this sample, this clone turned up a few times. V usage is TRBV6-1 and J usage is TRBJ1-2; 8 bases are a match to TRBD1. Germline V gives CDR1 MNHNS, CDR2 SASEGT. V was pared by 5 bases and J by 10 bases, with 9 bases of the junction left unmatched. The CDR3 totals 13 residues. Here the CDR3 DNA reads TGTGCCAGCAGTCCGGGACAGGAATACCCCTACACCTTC. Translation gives CASSPGQEYPYTF.

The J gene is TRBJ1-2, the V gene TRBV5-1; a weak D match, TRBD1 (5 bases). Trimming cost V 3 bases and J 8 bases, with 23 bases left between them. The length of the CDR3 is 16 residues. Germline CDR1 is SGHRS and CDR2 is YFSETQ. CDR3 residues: CASSSSTGQLSTGYTF. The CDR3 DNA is TGCGCCAGCAGCTCCTCAACGGGGCAGCTATCTACGGGCTACACCTTC.

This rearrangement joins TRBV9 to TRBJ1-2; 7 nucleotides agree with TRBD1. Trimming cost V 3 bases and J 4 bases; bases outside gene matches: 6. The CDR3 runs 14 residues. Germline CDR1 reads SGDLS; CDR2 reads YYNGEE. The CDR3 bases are TGTGCCAGCAGCGCGGACAGGCGACCCTATGGCTACACCTTC. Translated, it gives CASSADRRPYGYTF.

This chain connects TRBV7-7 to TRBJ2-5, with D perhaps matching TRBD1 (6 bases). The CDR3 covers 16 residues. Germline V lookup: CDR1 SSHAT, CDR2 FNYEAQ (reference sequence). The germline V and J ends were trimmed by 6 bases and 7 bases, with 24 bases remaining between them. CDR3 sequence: CASSPGQTLREATQYF. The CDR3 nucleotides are TGTGCCAGCAGTCCAGGACAGACACTGAGAGAGGCGACCCAGTACTTC.

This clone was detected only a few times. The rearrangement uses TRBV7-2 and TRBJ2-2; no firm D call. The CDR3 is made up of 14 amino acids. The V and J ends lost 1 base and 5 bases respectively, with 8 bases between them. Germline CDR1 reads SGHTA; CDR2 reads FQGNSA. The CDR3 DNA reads TGTGCCAGCAGCTTAGATCTGAGTACCGGGGAGCTGTTTTTT. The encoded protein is CASSLDLSTGELFF. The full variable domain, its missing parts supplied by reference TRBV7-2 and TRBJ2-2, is GAGVSQSPSNKVTEKGKDVELRCDPISGHTALYWYRQSLGQGLEFLIYFQGNSAPDKSGLPSDRFSAERTGGSVSTLTIQRTQQEDSAVYLCASSLDLSTGELFFGEGSRLTVL.

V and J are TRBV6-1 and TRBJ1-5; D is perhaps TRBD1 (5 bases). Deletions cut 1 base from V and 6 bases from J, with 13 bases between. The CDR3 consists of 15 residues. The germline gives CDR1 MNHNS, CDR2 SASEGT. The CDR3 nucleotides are TGTGCCAGCAGTGAAGGGACACCCGGACGTCAGCCCCAGCATTTT. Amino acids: CASSEGTPGRQPQHF.

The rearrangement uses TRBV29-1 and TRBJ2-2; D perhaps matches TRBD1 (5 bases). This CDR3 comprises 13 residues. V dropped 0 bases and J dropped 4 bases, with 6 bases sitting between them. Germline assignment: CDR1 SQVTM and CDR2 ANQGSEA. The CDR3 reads CSVEDRATGELFF. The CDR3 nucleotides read TGCAGCGTTGAAGACAGGGCCACCGGGGAGCTGTTTTTT.

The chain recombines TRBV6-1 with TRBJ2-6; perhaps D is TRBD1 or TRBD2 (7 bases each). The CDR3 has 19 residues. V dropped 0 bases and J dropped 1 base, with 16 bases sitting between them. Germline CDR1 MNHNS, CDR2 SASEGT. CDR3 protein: CASSEAGRGLGSGANVLTF. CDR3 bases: TGTGCCAGCAGTGAAGCGGGGAGGGGGCTAGGATCTGGGGCCAACGTCCTGACTTTC.

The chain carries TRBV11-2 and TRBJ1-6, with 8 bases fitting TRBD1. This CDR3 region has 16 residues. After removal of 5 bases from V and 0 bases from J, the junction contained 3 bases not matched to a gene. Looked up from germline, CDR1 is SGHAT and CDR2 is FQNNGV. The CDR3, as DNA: TGTGCCAGCAGCAATACAGGGGGCTCCTATAATTCACCCCTCCACTTT. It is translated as CASSNTGGSYNSPLHF.